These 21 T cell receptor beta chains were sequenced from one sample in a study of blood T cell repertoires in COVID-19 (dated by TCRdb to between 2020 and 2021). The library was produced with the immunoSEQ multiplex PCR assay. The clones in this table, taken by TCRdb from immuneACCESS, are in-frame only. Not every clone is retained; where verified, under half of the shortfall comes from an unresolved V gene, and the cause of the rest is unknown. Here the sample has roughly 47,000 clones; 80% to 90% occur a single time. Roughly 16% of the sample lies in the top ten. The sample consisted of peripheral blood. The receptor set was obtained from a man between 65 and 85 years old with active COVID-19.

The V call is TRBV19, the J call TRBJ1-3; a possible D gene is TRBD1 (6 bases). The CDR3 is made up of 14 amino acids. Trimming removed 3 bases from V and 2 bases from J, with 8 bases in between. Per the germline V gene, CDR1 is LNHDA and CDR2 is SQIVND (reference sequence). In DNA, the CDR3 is TGTGCCAGTAGTATTAAGGGGGCTGGAAACACCATATATTTT. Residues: CASSIKGAGNTIYF.

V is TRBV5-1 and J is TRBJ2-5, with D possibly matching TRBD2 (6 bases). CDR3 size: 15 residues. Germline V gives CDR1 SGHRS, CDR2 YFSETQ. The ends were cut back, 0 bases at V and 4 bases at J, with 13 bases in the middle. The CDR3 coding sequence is TGCGCCAGCAGCTTGGGGGCCGGTAGCGGAGAGACCCAGTACTTC. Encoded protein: CASSLGAGSGETQYF.

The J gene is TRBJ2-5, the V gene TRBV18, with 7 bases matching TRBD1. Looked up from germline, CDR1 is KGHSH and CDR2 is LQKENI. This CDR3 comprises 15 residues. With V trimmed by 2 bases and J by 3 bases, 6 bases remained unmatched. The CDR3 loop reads CASSPDRALEETQYF. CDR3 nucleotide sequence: TGTGCCAGCTCACCAGACAGGGCTCTAGAAGAGACCCAGTACTTC.

The CDR3 protein is CASSVASGGPRTDTQYF. The CDR3 DNA reads as TGTGCCAGCAGCGTAGCTAGCGGGGGGCCACGCACAGATACGCAGTATTTT. The chain recombines TRBV9 with TRBJ2-3; 11 bases match TRBD2. V lost 0 bases and J lost 1; bases outside the gene matches: 4. Germline CDR1 is SGDLS and CDR2 is YYNGEE. This CDR3 has 17 residues.

This CDR3 is CASSSGGLETQYF. DNA of the CDR3: TGTGCCAGCAGCTCCGGAGGCCTCGAGACCCAGTACTTC. This chain connects TRBV7-2 to TRBJ2-5, with D possibly being TRBD2 (5 bases). The CDR3 has 13 amino acids. V lost 4 bases to trimming and J lost 5 bases, with 11 bases between them. The germline V gene has CDR1 SGHTA and CDR2 FQGNSA.

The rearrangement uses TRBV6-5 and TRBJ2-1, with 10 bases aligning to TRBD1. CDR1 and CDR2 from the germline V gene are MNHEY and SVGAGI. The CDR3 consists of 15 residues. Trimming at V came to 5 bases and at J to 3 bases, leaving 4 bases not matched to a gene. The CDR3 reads CASSPDRGNYNEQFF. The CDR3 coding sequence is TGTGCCAGCAGTCCGGACAGGGGGAACTACAATGAGCAGTTCTTC.

CDR3 DNA: TGTGCCAGCAGCTTAGATAGAGACAGGTTCAATTCACCCCTCCACTTT. Protein product: CASSLDRDRFNSPLHF. V gene TRBV11-2 combines with J gene TRBJ1-6; TRBD1 is a possible D gene (6 bases). V was shortened by 0 bases and J by 7 bases, with 13 bases between the two germline ends. This CDR3 spans 16 amino acids. CDR1 and CDR2 from the germline V gene are SGHAT and FQNNGV. Using reference TRBV11-2 and TRBJ1-6 for the parts outside the CDR3, the full variable domain is EAGVAQSPRYKIIEKRQSVAFWCNPISGHATLYWYQQILGQGPKLLIQFQNNGVVDDSQLPKDRFSAERLKGVDSTLKIQPAKLEDSAVYLCASSLDRDRFNSPLHFGNGTRLTVT.

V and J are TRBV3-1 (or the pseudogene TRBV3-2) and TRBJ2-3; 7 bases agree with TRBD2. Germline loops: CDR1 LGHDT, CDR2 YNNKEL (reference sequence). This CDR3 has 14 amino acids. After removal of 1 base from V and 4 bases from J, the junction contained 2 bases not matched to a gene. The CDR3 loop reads CASSQAGGPDTQYF. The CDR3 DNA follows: TGTGCCAGCAGCCAAGCGGGGGGTCCAGATACGCAGTATTTT.

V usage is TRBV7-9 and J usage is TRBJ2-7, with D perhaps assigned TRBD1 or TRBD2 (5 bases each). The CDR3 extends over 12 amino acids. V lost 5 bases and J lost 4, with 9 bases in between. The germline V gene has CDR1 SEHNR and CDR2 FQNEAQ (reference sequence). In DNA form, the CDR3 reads TGTGCCAGCAGCCTAGGGGAGTACGAGCAGTACTTC. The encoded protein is CASSLGEYEQYF.

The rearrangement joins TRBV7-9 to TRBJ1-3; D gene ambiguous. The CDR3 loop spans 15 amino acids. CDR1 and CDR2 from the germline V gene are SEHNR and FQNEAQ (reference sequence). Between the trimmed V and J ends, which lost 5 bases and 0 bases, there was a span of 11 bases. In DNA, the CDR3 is TGTGCCAGCAGCGACCAGGTGTTCTCTGGAAACACCATATATTTT. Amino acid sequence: CASSDQVFSGNTIYF.

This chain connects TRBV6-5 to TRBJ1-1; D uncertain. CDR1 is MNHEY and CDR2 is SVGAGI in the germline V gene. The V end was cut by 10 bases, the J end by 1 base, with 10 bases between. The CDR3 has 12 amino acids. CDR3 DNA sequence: TGTGCCACCAGAGTCGGGAACACTGAAGCTTTCTTT. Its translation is CATRVGNTEAFF.

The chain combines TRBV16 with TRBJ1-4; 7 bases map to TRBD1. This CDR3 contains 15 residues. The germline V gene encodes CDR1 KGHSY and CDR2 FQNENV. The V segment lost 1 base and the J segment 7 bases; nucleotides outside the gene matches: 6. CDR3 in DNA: TGTGCCAGCAGCCAATTAGGACAGGCAGCTGAAAAACTGTTTTTT. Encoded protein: CASSQLGQAAEKLFF.

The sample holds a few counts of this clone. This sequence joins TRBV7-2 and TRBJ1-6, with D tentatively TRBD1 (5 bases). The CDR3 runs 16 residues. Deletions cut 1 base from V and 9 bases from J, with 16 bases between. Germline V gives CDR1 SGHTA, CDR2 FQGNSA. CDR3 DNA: TGTGCCAGCAGCTTAGTAGCAGCCGGGAGGGGTTCACCCCTCCACTTT. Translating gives CASSLVAAGRGSPLHF. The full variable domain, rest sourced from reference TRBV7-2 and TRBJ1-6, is GAGVSQSPSNKVTEKGKDVELRCDPISGHTALYWYRQSLGQGLEFLIYFQGNSAPDKSGLPSDRFSAERTGGSVSTLTIQRTQQEDSAVYLCASSLVAAGRGSPLHFGNGTRLTVT.

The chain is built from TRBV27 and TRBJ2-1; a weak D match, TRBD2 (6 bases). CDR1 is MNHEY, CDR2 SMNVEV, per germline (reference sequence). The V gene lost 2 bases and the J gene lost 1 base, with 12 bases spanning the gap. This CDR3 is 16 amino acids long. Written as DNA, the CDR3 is TGTGCCAGCAGTTTAGGAGGGAGCGGATCCTACAATGAGCAGTTCTTC. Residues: CASSLGGSGSYNEQFF.

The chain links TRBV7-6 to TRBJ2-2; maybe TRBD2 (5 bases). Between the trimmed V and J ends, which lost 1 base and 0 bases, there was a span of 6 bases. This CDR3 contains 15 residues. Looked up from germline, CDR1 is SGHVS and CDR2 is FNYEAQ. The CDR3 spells CASSLEAANTGELFF. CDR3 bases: TGTGCCAGCAGCTTAGAAGCGGCGAACACCGGGGAGCTGTTTTTT.

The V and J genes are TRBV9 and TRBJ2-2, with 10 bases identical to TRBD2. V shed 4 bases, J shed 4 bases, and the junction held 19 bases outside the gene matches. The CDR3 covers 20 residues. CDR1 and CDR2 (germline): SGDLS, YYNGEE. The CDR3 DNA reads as TGTGCCAGCAGCCCGAGCCTATACAGCGGGGGGGCATCCGGCACCGGGGAGCTGTTTTTT. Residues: CASSPSLYSGGASGTGELFF.

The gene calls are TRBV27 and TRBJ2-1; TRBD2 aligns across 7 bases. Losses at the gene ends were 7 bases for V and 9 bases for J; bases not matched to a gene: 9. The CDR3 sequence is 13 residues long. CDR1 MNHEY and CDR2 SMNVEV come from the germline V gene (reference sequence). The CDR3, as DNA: TGTGCCAGCAACTTCATGTCGGGGGGTGAGCAGTTCTTC. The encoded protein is CASNFMSGGEQFF.

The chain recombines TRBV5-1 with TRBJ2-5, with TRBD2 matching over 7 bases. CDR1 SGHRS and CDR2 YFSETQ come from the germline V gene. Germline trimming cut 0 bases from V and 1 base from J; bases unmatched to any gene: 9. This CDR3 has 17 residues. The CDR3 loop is CASSLGAAAGSQETQYF. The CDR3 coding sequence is TGCGCCAGCAGCTTGGGAGCTGCAGCGGGATCCCAAGAGACCCAGTACTTC.

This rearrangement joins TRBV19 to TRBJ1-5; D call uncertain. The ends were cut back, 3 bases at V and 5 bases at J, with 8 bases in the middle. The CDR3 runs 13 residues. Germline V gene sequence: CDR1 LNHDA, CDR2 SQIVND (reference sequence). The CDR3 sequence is CASSMTLDQPQHF. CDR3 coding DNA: TGTGCCAGTAGTATGACTTTAGATCAGCCCCAGCATTTT.

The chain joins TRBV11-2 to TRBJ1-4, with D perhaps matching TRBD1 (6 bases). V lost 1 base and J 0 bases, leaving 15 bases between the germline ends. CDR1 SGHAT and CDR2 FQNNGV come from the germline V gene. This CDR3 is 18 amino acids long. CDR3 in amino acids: CASSLATGTPSTNEKLFF. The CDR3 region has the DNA TGTGCCAGCAGCTTAGCCACCGGGACACCGTCAACTAATGAAAAACTGTTTTTT.

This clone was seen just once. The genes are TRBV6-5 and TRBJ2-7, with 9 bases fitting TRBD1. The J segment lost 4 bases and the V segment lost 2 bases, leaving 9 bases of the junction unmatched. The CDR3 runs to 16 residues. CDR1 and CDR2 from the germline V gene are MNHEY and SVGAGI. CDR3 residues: CASSYQGQGKGYEQYF. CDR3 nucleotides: TGTGCCAGCAGTTACCAAGGACAGGGGAAGGGGTACGAGCAGTACTTC.